In this sample, the clone carrying this TCR beta chain turned up many times. What it binds is unknown. The sample belongs to a study of regulatory T cells in long-lasting Graves disease. Study-wide results and limits: TRBV28, TRBJ1-2 and TRBJ2-5 emerged as the favored segments in persistent disease.

Building the TCR beta libraries relied on iRepertoire HTBI primers, and CDR3 regions underwent Arm-PCR. In the original workflow: Sequenced samples collectively carried 62 TRBV and some 15 TRBJ segments. Each CDR3 protein is one row after TCRdb ran MiXCR on the multiplex PCR reads. The V and J calls, along with clone size, are taken from TCRdb and not from the paper's own processing. The data show approximately 400,000 distinct CDR3 sequences, approximately 15% seen once. V gave up 2 bases and J gave up 6 bases, with 17 bases separating them. CDR1 and CDR2 (germline): DFQATT, SNEGSKA (reference sequence). The CDR3 spans 15 residues. Specified time point: newly diagnosed GD, antithyroid drugs for less than 3 months. PBMC RNA served as the TCR library source. The same data also went into a second study, on T cells in Graves' hyperthyroidism and ophthalmopathy. Turning to that study: First-round RT-PCR of the TCR CDR3 relied on the HTBI primer set.

The TCR was taken from a woman aged 30 to 39 with Graves disease. Specimen: peripheral blood mononuclear cells (PBMCs), collected at new diagnosis, from a patient treated with antithyroid drugs. The chain has TRBV20-1 and TRBJ2-1; D possibly uses TRBD1 or TRBD2 (6 bases each). CDR3 amino acids: CSARRGASSPNEQFF. The CDR3 DNA is TGCAGTGCTAGAAGGGGGGCCTCATCCCCCAATGAGCAGTTCTTC.